The sequence of this T cell receptor beta chain was determined in a study of blood T cell repertoires in COVID-19. Produced via immunoSEQ multiplex PCR; TCRdb's table is partial and in-frame only. The sample shows hundreds of thousands of clones, 75% to 90% of them seen only once. The specimen sequenced was peripheral blood. The TCR was taken from a woman between 70 and 85 years old with COVID-19, enrolled during active disease.

Here the CDR3 DNA reads TGCGCCAGCAGCCAAGATCTTGCTAGGTCTATACAAGAGACCCAGTACTTC. Encoded protein: CASSQDLARSIQETQYF. This rearrangement joins TRBV4-1 to TRBJ2-5; D is unresolved. V was pared by 0 bases and J by 2 bases, with 16 bases between. Germline V gene lookup returns CDR1 MGHRA and CDR2 YSYEKL. The CDR3 is 17 residues long.